The 9 T cell receptor beta chains in this list originate from one sample, sequenced in a study of response to subunit inactivated influenza vaccine. From the RT-PCR reads, TCRdb called clonotypes with MiXCR, one entry per CDR3 protein. The table includes roughly 780,000 distinct CDR3 sequences, about 18% detected once. The sample was PBMCs from blood, taken approximately 5 days after vaccination. Source of these receptors: a middle-aged man who received an inactivated influenza vaccine.

This clonotype was observed a few times. The chain is built from TRBV12-3 or TRBV12-4 and TRBJ1-6; 7 positions match TRBD1. V lost 5 bases, J lost 5 bases, and 3 bases stayed unmatched. There are 14 residues in the CDR3. The CDR3 region is CASSIGTDNSPLHF. The CDR3 region has the DNA TGTGCCAGCAGTATCGGGACAGATAATTCACCCCTCCACTTT.

The chain combines TRBV19 with TRBJ1-1; D uncertain. Germline-derived CDR1 and CDR2 are LNHDA and SQIVND (reference sequence). There are 14 residues in the CDR3. V was cut by 1 base and J by 6 bases, with 12 bases left in between. The CDR3 loop is CASSIGGLRAEAFF. As DNA, the CDR3 is TGTGCCAGTAGTATAGGTGGTTTGAGGGCTGAAGCTTTCTTT.

This clonotype was seen a few times. The V gene is TRBV7-9, the J gene TRBJ2-6; D is perhaps TRBD2 (5 bases). The V gene lost 3 bases and the J gene lost 2 bases, with 14 bases spanning the gap. In germline, CDR1 is SEHNR, CDR2 FQNEAQ (reference sequence). The length of the CDR3 is 17 residues. CDR3 loop: CASSFVGRRAGANVLTF. The CDR3 DNA follows: TGTGCCAGCAGCTTCGTGGGCCGGCGGGCTGGGGCCAACGTCCTGACTTTC.

The chain uses TRBV4-2 and TRBJ1-5, with 7 bases lining up with TRBD1. The CDR3 runs to 18 residues. Germline CDR1 reads LGHNA; CDR2 reads YNFKEQ. V dropped 0 bases and J dropped 7; count of bases not matched to a gene: 15. CDR3 nucleotides: TGTGCCAGCAGCCAAGATCGTCTTTGGGAAGACAGGGTCCAGCCCCAGCATTTT. This codes for CASSQDRLWEDRVQPQHF.

This clonotype was picked up a small number of times. The genes are TRBV6-1 and TRBJ2-7; 10 bases align to TRBD1. V lost 2 bases and J lost 3; bases outside the gene matches: 4. The CDR3 extends over 15 amino acids. Germline-derived CDR1 and CDR2 are MNHNS and SASEGT. CDR3 coding DNA: TGTGCCAGCAGTGAACTGGGACAGGGGTTCTACGAGCAGTACTTC. Amino acids: CASSELGQGFYEQYF.

The V and J genes are TRBV7-6 and TRBJ2-7; TRBD2 is a possible D gene (6 bases). Trimming took off 5 bases at V and 6 bases at J, with 23 bases between the two ends. Germline V CDR1 and CDR2: SGHVS, FNYEAQ. The CDR3 totals 16 residues. Here the CDR3 DNA reads TGTGCCAGCAGCCCGCCCGGGGGACGGATGTCTGTCGAGCAGTACTTC. It is translated as CASSPPGGRMSVEQYF.

This clonotype was seen a few times. The chain uses TRBV15 and TRBJ1-6; D is unresolved. The CDR3 is 15 residues long. V lost 0 bases and J lost 10, with 13 bases in between. Germline V gene lookup returns CDR1 LNHNV and CDR2 YYDKDF (reference sequence). The CDR3 bases are TGTGCCACCAGCAGAGATTATGGGGTGGGGTCACCCCTCCACTTT. It encodes CATSRDYGVGSPLHF.

This clonotype was found a few times. One end of the junction does not line up with germline, which may come from a read error. The chain is built from TRBV20-1 and TRBJ1-5; D not resolved. The CDR3 contains 12 residues. Germline V CDR1 and CDR2: DFQATT, SNEGSKA (reference sequence). CDR3 in DNA: TGCAGTGCTAAAGCTAGCGATCAGCCCCAGCATTTT. Encoded protein: CSAKASDQPQHF.

This clonotype was observed a handful of times. The V and J genes are TRBV5-1 and TRBJ2-3; TRBD2 aligns across 7 bases. The germline V gene encodes CDR1 SGHRS and CDR2 YFSETQ. This CDR3 has 16 amino acids. With 0 bases clipped from V and 6 bases from J, the junction kept 10 bases outside the gene matches. Here the CDR3 reads CASSLEGKRGSDTQYF. CDR3 DNA: TGCGCCAGCAGCTTGGAAGGGAAGCGGGGATCGGATACGCAGTATTTT.